This T cell receptor beta chain stems from a study of blood T cell repertoires in COVID-19. Study-wide background: PBMCs, B-cell-depleted T cells, or T cells provided the cDNA or gDNA that made up the material.

This clone has a single count. The CDR3 runs to 14 residues. The V end lost 4 bases, the J end lost 9 bases, and 14 bases lay between the germline ends. Germline V lookup: CDR1 SGHNT, CDR2 YYREEE (reference sequence). In the original processing: For nucleated cells, counts were estimated from reference gene primer amplification. Some clones are missing from TCRdb's copy, which holds only in-frame ones; the method was immunoSEQ multiplex PCR. V, J and clone size reflect that table, while D and trimming were determined from the DNA. The sample carries more than 13,000 clones, about 89% recorded once. Sample: peripheral blood. The V gene is TRBV5-4, the J gene TRBJ1-6; TRBD1 might be the D (6 bases). This clonotype was sampled from a woman in her 70s in a cohort sampled during active or convalescent COVID-19. The CDR3 protein is CASSAGVLGSPLHF. CDR3 in DNA: TGTGCCAGCAGCGCAGGGGTTTTAGGTTCACCCCTCCACTTT. The entire variable domain, with the rest obtained from reference TRBV5-4 and TRBJ1-6, is as follows: ETGVTQSPTHLIKTRGQQVTLRCSSQSGHNTVSWYQQALGQGPQFIFQYYREEENGRGNFPPRFSGLQFPNYSSELNVNALELDDSALYLCASSAGVLGSPLHFGNGTRLTVT.